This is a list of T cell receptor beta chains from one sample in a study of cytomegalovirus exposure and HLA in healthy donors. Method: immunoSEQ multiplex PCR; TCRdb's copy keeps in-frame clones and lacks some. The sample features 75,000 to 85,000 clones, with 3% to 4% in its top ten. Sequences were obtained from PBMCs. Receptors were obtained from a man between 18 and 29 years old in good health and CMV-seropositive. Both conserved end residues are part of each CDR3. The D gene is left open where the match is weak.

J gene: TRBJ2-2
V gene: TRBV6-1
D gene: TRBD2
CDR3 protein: CASSELADTGELFF
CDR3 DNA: TGTGCCAGCAGTGAACTAGCGGACACCGGGGAGCTGTTTTTT

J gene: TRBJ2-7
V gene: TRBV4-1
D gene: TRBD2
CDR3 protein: CASSQVIAGEQYF
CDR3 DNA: TGCGCCAGCAGCCAAGTCATAGCGGGCGAGCAGTACTTC

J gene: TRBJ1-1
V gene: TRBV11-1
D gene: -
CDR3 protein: CASSLTGRDTEAFF
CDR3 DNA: TGTGCCAGCAGCTTAACAGGGAGGGACACTGAAGCTTTCTTT

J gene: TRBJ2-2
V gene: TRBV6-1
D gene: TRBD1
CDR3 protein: CASSEQGGRNTGELFF
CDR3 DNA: TGTGCCAGCAGTGAACAAGGGGGCCGGAACACCGGGGAGCTGTTTTTT

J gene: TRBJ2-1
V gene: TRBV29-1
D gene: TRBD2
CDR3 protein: CSVGLAGGYYNEQFF
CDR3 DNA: TGCAGCGTTGGATTAGCCGGGGGGTACTACAATGAGCAGTTCTTC

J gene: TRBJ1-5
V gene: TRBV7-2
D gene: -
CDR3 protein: CASSSTANNQPQHF
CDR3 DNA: TGTGCCAGCAGCTCGACAGCGAACAATCAGCCCCAGCATTTT

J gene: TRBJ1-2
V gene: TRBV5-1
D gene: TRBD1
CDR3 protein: CASSLTGEFYGYTF
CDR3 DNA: TGCGCCAGCAGCTTAACAGGGGAGTTCTATGGCTACACCTTC

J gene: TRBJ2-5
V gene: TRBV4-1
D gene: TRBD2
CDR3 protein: CASSQQTSGVRETQYF
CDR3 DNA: TGCGCCAGCAGCCAACAAACTAGCGGGGTCAGAGAGACCCAGTACTTC

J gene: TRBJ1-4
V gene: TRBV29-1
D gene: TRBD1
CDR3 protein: CSVFRTGGEKLFF
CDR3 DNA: TGCAGCGTTTTTAGGACAGGGGGCGAAAAACTGTTTTTT

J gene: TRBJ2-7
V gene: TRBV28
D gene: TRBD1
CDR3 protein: CASSRDRALEQYF
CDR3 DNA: TGTGCCAGCAGTCGGGACAGGGCTTTAGAGCAGTACTTC

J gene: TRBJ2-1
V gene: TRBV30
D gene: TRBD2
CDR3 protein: CAWSSSPFWTSGDNEQFF
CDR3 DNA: TGTGCCTGGAGTTCATCCCCCTTCTGGACTAGCGGGGACAATGAGCAGTTCTTC

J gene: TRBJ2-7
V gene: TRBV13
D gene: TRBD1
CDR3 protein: CASSSPTGGAYEQYF
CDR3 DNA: TGTGCCAGCAGCTCCCCGACAGGGGGTGCCTACGAGCAGTACTTC

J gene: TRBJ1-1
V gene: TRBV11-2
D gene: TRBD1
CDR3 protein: CASSLGGTGRWTEAFF
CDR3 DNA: TGTGCCAGCAGCTTAGGAGGGACAGGGAGGTGGACTGAAGCTTTCTTT

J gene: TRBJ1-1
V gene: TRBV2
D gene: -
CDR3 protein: CASSDPLMNTEAFF
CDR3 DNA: TGTGCCAGCAGTGATCCCTTAATGAACACTGAAGCTTTCTTT

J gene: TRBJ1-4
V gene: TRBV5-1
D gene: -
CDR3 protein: CASSLVPEKAVKLFF
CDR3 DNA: TGCGCCAGCAGCTTGGTTCCAGAGAAGGCGGTAAAACTGTTTTTT

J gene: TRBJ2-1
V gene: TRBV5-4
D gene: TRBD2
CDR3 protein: CASSLGAGVYNEQFF
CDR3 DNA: TGTGCCAGCAGCTTGGGAGCGGGAGTTTACAATGAGCAGTTCTTC

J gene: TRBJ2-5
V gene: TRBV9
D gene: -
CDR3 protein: CASSPSSVSGETQYF
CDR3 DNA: TGTGCCAGCAGCCCCTCATCAGTAAGTGGAGAGACCCAGTACTTC

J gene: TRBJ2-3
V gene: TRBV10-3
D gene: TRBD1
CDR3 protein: CAITGQGTDTQYF
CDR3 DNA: TGTGCCATCACCGGACAGGGCACAGATACGCAGTATTTT

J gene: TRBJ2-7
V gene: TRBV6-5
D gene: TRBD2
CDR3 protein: CASRPGLAGVYEQYF
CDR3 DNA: TGTGCCAGCAGACCCGGACTAGCGGGAGTCTACGAGCAGTACTTC

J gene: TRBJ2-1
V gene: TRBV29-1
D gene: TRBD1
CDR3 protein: CSGGQANPVNEQFF
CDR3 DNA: TGCAGCGGGGGACAGGCCAATCCCGTTAATGAGCAGTTCTTC

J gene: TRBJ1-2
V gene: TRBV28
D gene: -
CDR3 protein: CASTLGFSTGYGYTF
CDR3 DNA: TGTGCCAGCACCCTCGGGTTTTCTACCGGCTATGGCTACACCTTC

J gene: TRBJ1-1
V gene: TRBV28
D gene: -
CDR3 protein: CASRGPLGLEAFF
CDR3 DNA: TGTGCCAGCAGGGGCCCATTGGGGCTTGAAGCTTTCTTT

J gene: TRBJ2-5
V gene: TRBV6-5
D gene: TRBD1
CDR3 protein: CASRGWTGLETQYF
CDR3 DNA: TGTGCCAGCAGGGGCTGGACAGGGCTAGAGACCCAGTACTTC

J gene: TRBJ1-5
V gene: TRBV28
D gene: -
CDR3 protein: CASSLAQGRQPQHF
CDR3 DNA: TGTGCCAGCAGTTTAGCCCAGGGCAGGCAGCCCCAGCATTTT

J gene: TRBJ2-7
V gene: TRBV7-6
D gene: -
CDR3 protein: CASSLARRPRDEQYF
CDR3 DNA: TGCGCCAGCAGCTTAGCGCGGAGGCCCCGGGACGAGCAGTACTTC

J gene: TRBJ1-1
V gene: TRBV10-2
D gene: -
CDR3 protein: CASSEEGRTEAFF
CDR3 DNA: TGCGCCAGCAGTGAAGAGGGCCGCACTGAAGCTTTCTTT

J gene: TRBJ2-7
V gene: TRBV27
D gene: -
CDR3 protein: CASSSRGASYEQYF
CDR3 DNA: TGTGCCAGCAGTTCCAGGGGGGCGTCCTACGAGCAGTACTTC

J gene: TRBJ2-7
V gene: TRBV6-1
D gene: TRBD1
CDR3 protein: CASQEKGANAYEQYF
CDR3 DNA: TGTGCCAGCCAGGAAAAGGGGGCGAACGCCTACGAGCAGTACTTC

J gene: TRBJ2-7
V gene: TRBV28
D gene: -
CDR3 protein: CASHGNSQAYYEQYF
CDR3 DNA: TGTGCCAGCCACGGTAACAGCCAAGCTTACTACGAGCAGTACTTC

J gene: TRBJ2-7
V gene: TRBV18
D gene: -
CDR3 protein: CASSPQGSDYEQYF
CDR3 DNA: TGTGCCAGCTCACCCCAGGGGAGTGACTACGAGCAGTACTTC

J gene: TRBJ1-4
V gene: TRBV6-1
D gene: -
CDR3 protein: CASRVSRGEKLFF
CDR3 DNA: TGTGCCAGCAGGGTTTCTAGGGGGGAAAAACTGTTTTTT

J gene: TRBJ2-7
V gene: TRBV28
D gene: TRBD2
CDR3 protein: CASSFDLSGLEGEQYF
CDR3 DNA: TGTGCCAGCAGTTTCGATTTATCGGGACTAGAAGGCGAGCAGTACTTC

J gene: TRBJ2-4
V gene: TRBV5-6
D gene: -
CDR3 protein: CASSLGIAKNIQYF
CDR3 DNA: TGTGCCAGCAGCCTAGGTATAGCCAAAAACATTCAGTACTTC

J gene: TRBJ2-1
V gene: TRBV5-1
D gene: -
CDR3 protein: CASSFSREQFF
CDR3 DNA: TGCGCCAGCAGCTTTAGCCGTGAGCAGTTCTTC

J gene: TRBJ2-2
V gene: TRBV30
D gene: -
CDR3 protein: CAWSRTEIGELFF
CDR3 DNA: TGTGCCTGGAGCCGTACAGAAATCGGGGAGCTGTTTTTT

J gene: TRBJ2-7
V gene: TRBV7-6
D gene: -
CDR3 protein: CASSLTGLKSAYEQYF
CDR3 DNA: TGTGCCAGCAGCTTGACGGGACTCAAGTCCGCCTACGAGCAGTACTTC

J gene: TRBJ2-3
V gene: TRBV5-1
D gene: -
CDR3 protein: CASSSSGYGGTDTQYF
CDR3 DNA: TGCGCCAGCAGCTCCTCAGGGTACGGTGGGACAGATACGCAGTATTTT

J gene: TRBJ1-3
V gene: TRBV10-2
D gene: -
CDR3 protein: CASSETGGYGNTIYF
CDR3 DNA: TGCGCCAGCAGTGAGACAGGAGGGTACGGAAACACCATATATTTT

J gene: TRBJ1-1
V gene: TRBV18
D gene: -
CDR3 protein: CASSPGPNTEAFF
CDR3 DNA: TGTGCCAGCTCCCCCGGTCCGAACACTGAAGCTTTCTTT

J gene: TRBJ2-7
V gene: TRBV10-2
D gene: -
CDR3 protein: CASNDEGEYEQYF
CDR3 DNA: TGCGCCAGCAATGACGAGGGAGAGTACGAGCAGTACTTC

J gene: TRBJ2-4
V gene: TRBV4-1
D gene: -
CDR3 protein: CASSQVRAGRDIQYF
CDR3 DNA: TGCGCCAGCAGCCAAGTGAGGGCAGGTCGGGACATTCAGTACTTC

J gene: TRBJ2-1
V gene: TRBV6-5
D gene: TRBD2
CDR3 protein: CASSYLAGGGHEQFF
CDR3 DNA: TGTGCCAGCAGTTACTTGGCGGGAGGAGGGCATGAGCAGTTCTTC